This TCR beta chain emerged from a study of CD8 T cells in ankylosing spondylitis. One entry per CDR3 protein, called by TCRdb with MiXCR from the 5' RACE reads. The table lists 250,000 or so distinct CDR3 sequences, approximately 20% of them singletons, with more than 25% in the top ten. The V gene lost 0 bases and the J gene lost 6 bases, with 9 bases spanning the gap. This CDR3 spans 13 amino acids. Germline CDR1 is MNHEY and CDR2 is SVGAGI. V usage is TRBV6-5 and J usage is TRBJ2-7, with no clear D. This receptor was taken from a male donor with ankylosing spondylitis or in good health (not recorded which). Sequenced material: blood, either unsorted or a sorted T cell fraction (not recorded which). The CDR3: CASSYSSGSEQYF. CDR3 coding DNA: TGTGCCAGCAGTTACTCGTCCGGATCCGAGCAGTACTTC.